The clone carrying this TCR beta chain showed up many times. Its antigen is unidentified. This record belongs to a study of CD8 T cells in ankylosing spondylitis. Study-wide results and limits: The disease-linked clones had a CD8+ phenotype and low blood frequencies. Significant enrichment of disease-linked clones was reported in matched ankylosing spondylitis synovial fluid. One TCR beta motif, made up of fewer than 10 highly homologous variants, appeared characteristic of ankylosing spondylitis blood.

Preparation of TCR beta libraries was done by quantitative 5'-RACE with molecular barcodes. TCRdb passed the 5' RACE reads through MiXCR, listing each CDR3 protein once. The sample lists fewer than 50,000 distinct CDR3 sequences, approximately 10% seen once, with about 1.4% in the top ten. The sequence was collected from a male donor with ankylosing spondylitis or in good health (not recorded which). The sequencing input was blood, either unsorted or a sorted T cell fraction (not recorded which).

The CDR3 DNA reads TGTGCCAGCAGCGGAAACACAGGGAATGGCTACACCTTC. This codes for CASSGNTGNGYTF. This chain joins TRBV12-3 or TRBV12-4 and TRBJ1-2; D perhaps matches TRBD1 (6 bases). Trimming shortened V by 6 bases and J by 6 bases, and 14 bases separated the two germline ends. This CDR3 comprises 13 residues.